The clone carrying this T cell receptor beta chain was detected only once. This sample was taken from a study of blood T cell repertoires in COVID-19. For the study at large: Acute and convalescent COVID-19 samples came from the United States, Italy and Spain. The cDNA or gDNA used as material had been derived from T cells, B-cell-depleted T cells, or PBMCs.

Seattle's enrolled individuals joined amid active infection and were then monitored longitudinally. Germline CDR1 reads SQVTM; CDR2 reads ANQGSEA. This CDR3 has 10 residues. The V and J ends lost 2 bases and 7 bases respectively, with 5 bases between them. Source study methods: Reference gene primer amplification gave nucleated cell count estimates. Here immunoSEQ multiplex PCR was the method, and the copy in TCRdb shows in-frame clones only, minus some. V, J and clone size were drawn from that table, and D and trimming were deduced from the DNA. The table includes 200,000 to 250,000 clones, 82% detected once.

The V call is TRBV29-1, the J call TRBJ1-1; D uncertain. This clonotype was obtained from an older woman with COVID-19, enrolled during active disease. Sequenced: peripheral blood. The CDR3 bases are TGCAGCGTTGAACAGATTGAAGCTTTCTTT. Protein product: CSVEQIEAFF.